This T cell receptor beta chain stems from a study of cytomegalovirus exposure and HLA in healthy donors (TCRdb year 2017). Broadly, across the study: An earlier analysis of under 600 of the donors reported roughly 270 Gb of sequence data and approximately 110 million unique TCR beta sequences from roughly 180 million T cells. An early release that covered approximately 600 HLA-typed donors contained 250 to 350 gigabases of sequencing data and 65 million to 100 million unique TCR sequences. Of the 350 to 450 genotyped donors, 65% to 90% were placed in the genetic ancestry cluster associated with self-reported Caucasian donors. The study was designed to test whether signatures of past pathogen exposure could be identified by cataloging public T cell receptors. The study used immunosequencing to profile the T cell repertoires of hundreds of subjects and linked those repertoires to cytomegalovirus serostatus. Besides the first cohort of under 700 subjects, a separate validation cohort made up of 120 different subjects was used. High-throughput TCR immunosequencing, statistical association of individual TCRs with disease status, and machine learning were combined to predict cytomegalovirus infection status. To study patterns of TCR occurrence, a later analysis re-analyzed previously published TCR beta repertoires from 550 to 800 donors and added high-resolution HLA genotyping. The later analysis used no new phenotypic data to find candidate immune exposures, relying instead on TCR beta sequences and their occurrence across donors. In an earlier analysis of roughly 600 of the donors, high-throughput TCR beta sequencing was used to judge whether each TCR beta V gene segment behaved as functional or pseudogenic. Donor age, sex, ethnicity and CMV serostatus were collected together with the repertoire data. A later genetic analysis used genome-wide SNP genotypes for about 55% of the 666 donors, treating that subset as a discovery cohort. Every discovery cohort repertoire had been produced on one sequencing platform. Class I and class II HLA loci were covered by the typing at four-digit resolution. The number of typed donors differed by locus: roughly 620-630 for A, B, C, DRB1 and DQB1; approximately 520 for DQA1; 606 for DPA1; and roughly 470 for DPB1. Roughly five DR-DQ haplotypes were treated as single units for association and clustering because of strong linkage in the cohort. Among 398 genotyped donors of the cohort, an average of around 240,000 unique TCR beta nucleotide sequences were sequenced per donor, about a sixth of them non-productive. Broader findings and caveats from the paper: The earlier analysis of approximately 540 of the donors excluded 15 to 20 rarely observed V segments, including chromosome 9 orphons, because counts were too low. Compared with equally common non-associated chains, HLA-associated TCR beta chains in a later analysis were more clonally expanded and had lower generation probabilities. A cluster of highly shared sequence variants was judged likely to represent a technical artifact of the sequencing pipeline. In a later genetic analysis, fewer N-insertions in productive TCRs were reported among donors in an Asian-associated ancestry cluster than the roughly 670-donor mean. The cohort was sequenced for TCR beta chains only, and without alpha or paired-chain data the features that could be detected were limited. Most CMV-associated TCR beta chains appeared to be HLA-restricted in a later analysis, and the HLA associations seemed to be driven largely by CMV exposure. Broadly in line with IMGT annotations, most TCR beta V segments showed up in productive rearrangements about 90% or about 30% of the time in an earlier analysis of several hundred of the donors. A further reported finding was that TCR beta sequences accurately predicted the HLA-A and HLA-B alleles for most subjects in the first cohort. Some IMGT-functional V segments, including TRBV6-2 and TRBV6-3, could not be distinguished by the 87-base-pair reads and were therefore excluded. Across donors, most TCR sequences were observed very rarely, whereas some public TCRs were present in many individuals. HLA typing was unavailable for some donors at each locus, so association tests used only the typed subset. In a later genetic analysis, a missense DCLRE1C variant was associated with V-gene and J-gene trimming of TCR beta chains, and the association was replicated in an independent cohort. A later analysis found that TCR association rates varied across HLA loci, with DRB1 alleles showing the most associated TCRs and HLA-C alleles the fewest. In a later analysis, over 15,000 TCR beta sequences were associated with specific HLA alleles at a false discovery rate of 0.05. The authors suggested that the approach could potentially be extended to other disease states and immunological phenotypes. The presence/absence analyses assumed that sequencing depth was roughly uniform across donors, and that assumption may not be true. The classifier was reported to diagnose cytomegalovirus status with high specificity and sensitivity in both the original and validation cohorts. When HLA alleles, especially DR and DQ, strongly co-occurred, attributing TCR associations to individual alleles was difficult. In vitro tests confirmed that a few of the cytomegalovirus-associated TCR beta chains recognize cytomegalovirus antigens. The only immune exposure information available for the cohort was CMV serostatus. A total of roughly 160 TCR beta chains were listed by the study as associated with cytomegalovirus. In a later analysis, several top co-occurrence clusters were reported to appear linked to parvovirus B19, influenza, CMV and Epstein-Barr virus. Correlated functional status among segregating V segments might be attributable to linkage disequilibrium, but an unknown experimental factor could not be ruled out.

Library generation was performed with the immunoSEQ multiplex PCR assay. A mixture of 60 forward primers for TCR Vbeta segments and 13 reverse primers for TCR Jbeta segments was used in the multiplex PCR. The CDR3 region of rearranged TCR beta genes was amplified from genomic DNA by a multiplex PCR assay. Amplified TCR beta libraries were sequenced as 87-base-pair reads on the Illumina HiSeq System. In the source study's methods: Across the 666 repertoires, a later analysis counted approximately 83 million unique TCR beta chains, roughly 11 million of which were shared by at least two donors. Raw reads were error-corrected and collapsed into unique sequences with a nearest-neighbor algorithm that merged closely related sequences to remove PCR and sequencing errors. CDR3 sequences were aligned to IMGT reference sequences to assign V, D and J gene segments. Each retained sequence needed at least a six-nucleotide match to both a V gene segment and a J gene segment. A rearrangement counted as productive if the CDR3 had no stop codons and remained in frame with V and J, and every other rearrangement counted as non-productive. CDR3 was defined by IMGT convention, running from the second conserved V-encoded cysteine to the conserved J-encoded phenylalanine. The earlier analysis of 587 of the donors excluded sequences that lacked an unambiguous match to a single V gene segment. An earlier analysis of 550 to 650 of the donors classified V segments as functional when productive rearrangements were above 56.7% and as segregating when the standard deviation between donors was above 5%. A statistical classification framework was developed to diagnose cytomegalovirus status using the catalog of TCR beta chain sequences. In a later analysis, V and J genes were assigned by comparing TCR nucleotide sequences against IMGT/GENE-DB human TR gene sequences. The TCRdist pipeline was used in a later analysis to assign CDR3 sequences and most-parsimonious VDJ recombination scenarios. A later analysis defined each TCR beta chain by its CDR3 amino acid sequence plus V-gene family, and excluded reads lacking a unique V-gene family. A later analysis removed several hundred highly shared, low-generation-probability nucleotide sequences to deal with suspected cross-contamination and a sequencing artifact. In a later analysis, a clonal expansion index was calculated for each public chain from normalized within-repertoire ranks of inferred template counts. In a later analysis, generation probabilities were computed with a VDJ recombination model fitted to out-of-frame rearrangements, and the resulting probabilities were checked against IGoR. A later analysis scored TCR-TCR, TCR-HLA and TCR-CMV co-occurrence with hypergeometric tests, applying a repertoire-size bias correction to TCR pairs. To estimate false discovery rates, a later analysis permuted the HLA or CMV assignments 20 times. A later analysis grouped co-occurring TCRs with DBSCAN, adding TCRdist sequence similarity when clustering within HLA-allele-positive subsets. Repertoires with fewer than 30,000 or more than 120,000 public chains were left out of co-occurrence clustering, as were about 5 repertoires with anomalous nucleotide sharing. The table comes from immuneACCESS by way of TCRdb, which keeps in-frame sequences with V and J called. Part of the clones is missing from these tables; in studies checked, under half for an unresolved V gene and the rest for unknown reasons. V and J calls and clone size are as listed in that table; D and trimming were resolved from the DNA. This sample gives some 130,000 clones in total; 74% of them show up just once. Of the sample, 5.8% is held by the ten largest clones.

The cohort was made up of hundreds of healthy bone marrow donors. At the time of sampling, all cohort members were nominally healthy, though unrecorded immune exposures were likely present. The donor tested CMV seropositive, placing the donor among the 310 or so seropositive members of the cohort. A peripheral blood sample was provided by each donor, and peripheral blood mononuclear cells were used for TCR beta sequencing. Genomic DNA was extracted from the blood cell samples with the Qiagen DNeasy Blood Extraction Kit. Based on the germline V gene, the CDR1 and CDR2 sequences are MNHEY and SVGAGI. Inclusive of the bounding cysteine and phenylalanine, the CDR3 is 11 residues long. Only CDR3 DNA remains: 33 bases, in frame from the first base. The germline ends are 12 bases apart after V is trimmed by 8 bases and J by 8 bases. Regarding this clone: The antigen it binds to is not known. The record has no base qualities; no much larger clone is one base away.

Sample: PBMCs. The sequence was obtained from a woman between 50 and 59 years old in good health and CMV-seropositive. This chain joins TRBV6-5 to TRBJ1-1; the D gene is not confidently resolved. The bases are TGTGCCAGCGTAGGCGGCTGCGAAGCTTTCTTT. This yields the protein CASVGGCEAFF.